These 3 T cell receptor beta chains were all obtained from the same sample, sequenced in a study of vaccination effects on CD4 cells after COVID-19. Measured with immunoSEQ multiplex PCR; TCRdb has only the in-frame clones, and not every one. The data show about 19,000 clones, approximately 70% seen once. These receptors have no known antigen. Antigen-specific CD4+ T cells were expanded with viral peptide pools in the ViraFEST assay before sequencing. Culture lasted about ten days before CD4+ T cell isolation. This sample comprised CD4+ T cells from PBMCs cultured with HCoV-229E spike peptides, obtained before COVID-19 vaccination. These receptors all stem from a human donor who received a COVID-19 vaccine.

This chain connects TRBV28 to TRBJ2-5; D tentatively fits TRBD1 or TRBD2 (5 bases each). Per the germline V gene, CDR1 is MDHEN and CDR2 is SYDVKM. Trimming stripped 10 bases from V and 3 bases from J, with 15 bases between. The CDR3 sequence is 13 residues long. For the CDR3, the DNA is TGTGCCACCGGGGCCGGCCAGAAAGAGACCCAGTACTTC. Its protein product is CATGAGQKETQYF.

V is TRBV10-1 and J is TRBJ1-1, with D maybe TRBD1 (6 bases). V was clipped by 0 bases and J by 11 bases, with 13 bases between them. Germline V lookup: CDR1 WNHNN, CDR2 SYGVQD (reference sequence). This CDR3 is built from 13 residues. CDR3 bases: TGCGCCAGCAGTGAGTCAGCCCGGGACATGGCTTTCTTT. Translating gives CASSESARDMAFF.

V gene TRBV7-2 combines with J gene TRBJ2-5; D is undetermined. Trimming left V 0 bases short and J 5 bases short, with 13 bases between. Germline V gene lookup returns CDR1 SGHTA and CDR2 FQGNSA. CDR3 length: 15 residues. The CDR3 loop reads CASSLASVVGETQYF. The CDR3 DNA reads TGTGCCAGCAGCTTAGCGTCGGTGGTGGGGGAGACCCAGTACTTC.